The 5 T cell receptor beta chains below all came from one sample that was sequenced in a study of liver allograft versus peripheral blood T cells. Study-level information: Hepatic allograft T cell receptor repertoires were evaluated relative to those present in recipients' peripheral blood.

TCRdb fed the reads into MiXCR, producing one record per CDR3 protein. The data show 3,400 or so distinct CDR3 sequences, more than 14% seen once. The origin of the receptors is a human patient who had a liver transplant. These T cells may partly come from the graft donor.

This clonotype rates as medium-sized. The rearrangement joins TRBV28 to TRBJ2-3; D gene uncertain. The CDR3 consists of 11 residues. Trimming removed 10 bases at V and 0 bases at J, with 5 bases between. Germline assignment: CDR1 MDHEN and CDR2 SYDVKM. The CDR3 DNA sequence: TGTGCCACCACGAGCACAGATACGCAGTATTTT. It is translated as CATTSTDTQYF.

By share, this clonotype ranks as medium-sized. The rearrangement joins TRBV19 to TRBJ1-6, with a possible D match to TRBD1 (5 bases). The CDR3 runs to 13 residues. In germline, CDR1 is LNHDA, CDR2 SQIVND (reference sequence). The V end was cut by 8 bases, the J end by 5 bases, with 10 bases between. CDR3: CASYGGNNSPLHF. The CDR3 coding sequence is TGTGCCAGTTACGGGGGTAATAATTCACCCCTCCACTTT.

This clonotype counts as medium-sized. The V and J genes are TRBV6-5 and TRBJ2-1; 14 bases line up with TRBD2. The J segment lost 9 bases and the V segment lost 0 bases, leaving 7 bases of the junction unmatched. CDR1 is MNHEY and CDR2 is SVGAGI in the germline V gene. There are 17 residues in the CDR3. CDR3 amino acids: CASSYSGTSGGVGEQFF. CDR3 DNA sequence: TGTGCCAGCAGTTACTCGGGGACTAGCGGGGGAGTGGGTGAGCAGTTCTTC.

This clonotype was seen at least ten times. The chain carries TRBV6-1 and TRBJ1-5; no clear D gene. V was pared by 7 bases and J by 4 bases, with 11 bases between. Germline CDR1 reads MNHNS; CDR2 reads SASEGT. There are 13 residues in the CDR3. In DNA form, the CDR3 reads TGTGCCAGCACCGTGGATGGAAATCAGCCCCAGCATTTT. This sequence encodes CASTVDGNQPQHF.

V gene TRBV27 combines with J gene TRBJ2-5; D is unclear. Trimming stripped 6 bases from V and 5 bases from J, with 7 bases between. The germline gives CDR1 MNHEY, CDR2 SMNVEV (reference sequence). The CDR3 runs to 11 residues. The chain's CDR3 is CASRAGETQYF. The CDR3 nucleotides are TGTGCCAGCAGAGCTGGCGAGACCCAGTACTTC.